This T cell receptor beta chain was sequenced for a study of T cell responses to AZD1222 COVID-19 vaccine. Study-level information: Analyses pooled second doses at about 4 or about 12 weeks.

Only in-frame clones appear in the TCRdb table, and some are missing; sequencing was by immunoSEQ multiplex PCR. The sample lists roughly 110,000 clones, around 90% occurring once. CDR3 size: 14 residues. Trimming cost V 2 bases and J 5 bases, with 13 bases left between them. Germline loops: CDR1 SGDLS, CDR2 YYNGEE. About this clone itself: Antigen unknown.

Study findings and constraints: It was only five to seven AZD1222 recipients who were seropositive at baseline. The peak T cell response came first, and repertoires were sampled only after it.

The receptor comes from an adult in good health. This sample comprised peripheral blood, obtained on day 0 of AZD1222 vaccination. This chain uses TRBV9 with TRBJ1-1; D is perhaps TRBD1 (6 bases). CDR3 amino acids: CASSVSQGRTEAFF. The CDR3 bases are TGTGCCAGCAGCGTCTCGCAGGGGAGAACTGAAGCTTTCTTT.